This T cell receptor (beta chain) was sequenced for a study of OX40 agonist ivuxolimab in advanced cancers. Background on the study: Melanoma, hepatocellular carcinoma, head and neck or renal cell cancer occurred in dose-escalation patients. Partial responses were achieved by three patients, one with hepatocellular carcinoma and two with cutaneous melanoma. Findings of the study overall: Relatively little clonal expansion, among the lowest observed, appeared in partial responders at 0.1-3.0 mg/kg.

The timepoints at which blood was sampled were baseline, cycle 4 day 1, and cycle 7 day 1. CDR1 SGHDT and CDR2 YYEEEE come from the germline V gene. Trimming removed 5 bases from V and 5 bases from J, with 10 bases in between. CDR3 size: 12 residues. Details on this clone: Its antigen is undetermined.

TCRdb's copy holds only in-frame clones and misses some; the assay was immunoSEQ multiplex PCR. This table has some 19,000 clones, nearly 85% appearing once. V usage is TRBV5-6 and J usage is TRBJ1-1; tentatively, D is TRBD1 (5 bases). The sequence came from an adult with an advanced solid tumor such as melanoma, head and neck, liver or kidney cancer. The specimen was CD4+ or CD8+ T cells sorted from blood, collected in a trial of the OX40 agonist ivuxolimab. Written as DNA, the CDR3 is TGTGCCAGCAGGAGTTGGGGGACTGAAGCTTTCTTT. It encodes CASRSWGTEAFF.